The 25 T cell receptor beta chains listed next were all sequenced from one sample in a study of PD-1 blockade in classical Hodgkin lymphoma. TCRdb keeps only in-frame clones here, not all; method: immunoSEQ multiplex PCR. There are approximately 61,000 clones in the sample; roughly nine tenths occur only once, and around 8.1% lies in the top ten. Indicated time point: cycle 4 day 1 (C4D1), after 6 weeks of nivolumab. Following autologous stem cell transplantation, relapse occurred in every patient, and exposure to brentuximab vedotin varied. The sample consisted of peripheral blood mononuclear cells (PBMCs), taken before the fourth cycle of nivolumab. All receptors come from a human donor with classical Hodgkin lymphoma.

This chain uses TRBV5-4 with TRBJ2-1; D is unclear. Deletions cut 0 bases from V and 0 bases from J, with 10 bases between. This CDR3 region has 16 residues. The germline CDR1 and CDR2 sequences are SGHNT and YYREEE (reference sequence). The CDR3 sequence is CASSLEGLSSYNEQFF. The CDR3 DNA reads TGTGCCAGCAGCTTGGAAGGCCTGAGCTCCTACAATGAGCAGTTCTTC.

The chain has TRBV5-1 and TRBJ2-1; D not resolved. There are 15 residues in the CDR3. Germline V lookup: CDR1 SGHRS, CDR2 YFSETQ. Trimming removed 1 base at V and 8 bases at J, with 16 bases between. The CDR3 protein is CASSLMETYLDEQFF. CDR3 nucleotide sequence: TGCGCCAGCAGCTTGATGGAAACTTACTTGGATGAGCAGTTCTTC.

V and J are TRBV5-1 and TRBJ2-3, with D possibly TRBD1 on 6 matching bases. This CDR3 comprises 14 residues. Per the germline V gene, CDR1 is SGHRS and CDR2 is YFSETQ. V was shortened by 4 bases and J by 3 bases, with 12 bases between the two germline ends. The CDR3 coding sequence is TGCGCCAGCAGCCCGCGGCAGGGGACAGATACGCAGTATTTT. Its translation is CASSPRQGTDTQYF.

The CDR3 protein is CASSIAGGSYEQYF. The CDR3 DNA reads as TGTGCCAGTAGTATAGCGGGGGGCTCCTACGAGCAGTACTTC. V and J are TRBV19 and TRBJ2-7; TRBD2 matches 7 bases. After removal of 1 base from V and 0 bases from J, the junction contained 0 bases not matched to a gene. The germline V gene encodes CDR1 LNHDA and CDR2 SQIVND (reference sequence). This CDR3 is built from 14 residues.

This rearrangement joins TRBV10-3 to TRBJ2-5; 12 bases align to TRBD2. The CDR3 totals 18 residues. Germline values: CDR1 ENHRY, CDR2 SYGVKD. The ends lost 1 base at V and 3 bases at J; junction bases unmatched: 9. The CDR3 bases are TGTGCCATCAGTGAGTTCACTAGCGGGGGGCCTATGAAAGAGACCCAGTACTTC. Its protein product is CAISEFTSGGPMKETQYF.

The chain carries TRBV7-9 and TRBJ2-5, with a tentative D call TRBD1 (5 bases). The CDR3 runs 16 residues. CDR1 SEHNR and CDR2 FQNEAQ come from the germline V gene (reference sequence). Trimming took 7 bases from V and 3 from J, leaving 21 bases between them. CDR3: CASNSPDTGVKETQYF. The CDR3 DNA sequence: TGTGCCAGCAATTCACCCGACACAGGTGTGAAAGAGACCCAGTACTTC. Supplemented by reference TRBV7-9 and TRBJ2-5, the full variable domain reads DTGVSQNPRHKITKRGQNVTFRCDPISEHNRLYWYRQTLGQGPEFLTYFQNEAQLEKSRLLSDRFSAERPKGSFSTLEIQRTEQGDSAMYLCASNSPDTGVKETQYFGPGTRLLVL.

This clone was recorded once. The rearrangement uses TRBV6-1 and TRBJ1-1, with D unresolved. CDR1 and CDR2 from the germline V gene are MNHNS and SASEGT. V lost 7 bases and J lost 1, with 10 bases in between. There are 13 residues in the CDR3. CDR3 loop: CASKKAGNTEAFF. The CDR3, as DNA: TGTGCCAGCAAGAAGGCGGGGAACACTGAAGCTTTCTTT.

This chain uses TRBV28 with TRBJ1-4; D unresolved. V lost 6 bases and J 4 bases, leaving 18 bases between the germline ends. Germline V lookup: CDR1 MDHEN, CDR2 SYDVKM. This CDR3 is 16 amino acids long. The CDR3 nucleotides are TGTGCCAGCAGCTCACCCACCCGGTACCTTAATGAAAAACTGTTTTTT. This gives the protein CASSSPTRYLNEKLFF.

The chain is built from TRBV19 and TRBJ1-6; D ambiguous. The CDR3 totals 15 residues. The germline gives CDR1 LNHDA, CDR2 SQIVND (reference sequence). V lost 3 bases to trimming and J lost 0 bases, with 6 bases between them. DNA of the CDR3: TGTGCCAGTAGTATTGGAAACTCCTATAATTCACCCCTCCACTTT. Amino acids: CASSIGNSYNSPLHF.

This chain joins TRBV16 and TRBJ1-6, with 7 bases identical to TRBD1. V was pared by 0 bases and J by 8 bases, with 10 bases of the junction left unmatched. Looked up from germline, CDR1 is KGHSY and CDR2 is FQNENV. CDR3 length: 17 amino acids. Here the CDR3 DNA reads TGTGCCAGCAGCCAATCACACCCTGACAGGGCGGATTCACCCCTCCACTTT. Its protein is CASSQSHPDRADSPLHF.

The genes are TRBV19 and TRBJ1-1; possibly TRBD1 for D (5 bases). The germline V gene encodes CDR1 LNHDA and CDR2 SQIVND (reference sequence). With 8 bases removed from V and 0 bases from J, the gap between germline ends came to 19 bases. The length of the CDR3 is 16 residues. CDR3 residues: CASLGGVLGVNTEAFF. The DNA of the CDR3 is TGTGCCAGTCTGGGTGGTGTTTTAGGGGTGAACACTGAAGCTTTCTTT. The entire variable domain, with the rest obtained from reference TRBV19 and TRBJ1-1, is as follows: DGGITQSPKYLFRKEGQNVTLSCEQNLNHDAMYWYRQDPGQGLRLIYYSQIVNDFQKGDIAEGYSVSREKKESFPLTVTSAQKNPTAFYLCASLGGVLGVNTEAFFGQGTRLTVV.

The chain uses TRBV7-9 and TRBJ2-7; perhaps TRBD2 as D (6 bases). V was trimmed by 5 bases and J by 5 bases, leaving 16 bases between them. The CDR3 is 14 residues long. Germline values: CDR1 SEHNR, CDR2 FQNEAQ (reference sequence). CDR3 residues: CASSLTGTENEQYF. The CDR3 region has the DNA TGTGCCAGCAGCCTTACCGGGACTGAGAACGAGCAGTACTTC.

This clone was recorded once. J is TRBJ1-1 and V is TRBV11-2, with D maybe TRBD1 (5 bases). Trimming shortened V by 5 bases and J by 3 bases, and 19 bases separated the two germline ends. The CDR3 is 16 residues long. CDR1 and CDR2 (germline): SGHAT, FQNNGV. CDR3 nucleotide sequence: TGTGCCAGCAGCCCTCGGTCGAGGGGCGCGGACACTGAAGCTTTCTTT. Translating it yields CASSPRSRGADTEAFF.

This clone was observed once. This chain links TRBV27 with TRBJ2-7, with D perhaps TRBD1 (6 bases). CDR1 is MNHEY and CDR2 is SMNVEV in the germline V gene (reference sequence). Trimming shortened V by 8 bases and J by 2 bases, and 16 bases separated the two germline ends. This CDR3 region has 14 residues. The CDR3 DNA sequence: TGTGCCAGCCTCATTGGGGGCCCAACCTACGAGCAGTACTTC. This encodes CASLIGGPTYEQYF.

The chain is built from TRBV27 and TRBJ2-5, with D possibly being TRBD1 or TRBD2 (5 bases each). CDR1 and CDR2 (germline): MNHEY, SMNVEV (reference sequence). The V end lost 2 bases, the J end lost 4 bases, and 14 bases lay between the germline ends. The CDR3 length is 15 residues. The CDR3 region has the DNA TGTGCCAGCAGTTTAGAGGGGTCGGGAAGAGAGACCCAGTACTTC. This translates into CASSLEGSGRETQYF.

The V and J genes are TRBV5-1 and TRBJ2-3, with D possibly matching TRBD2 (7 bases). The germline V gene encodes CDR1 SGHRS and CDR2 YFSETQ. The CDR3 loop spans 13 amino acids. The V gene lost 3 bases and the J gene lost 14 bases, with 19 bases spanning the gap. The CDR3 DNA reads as TGCGCCAGCAGCTCGTCACTAGCGTCGGGGGCGTATTTT. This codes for CASSSSLASGAYF.

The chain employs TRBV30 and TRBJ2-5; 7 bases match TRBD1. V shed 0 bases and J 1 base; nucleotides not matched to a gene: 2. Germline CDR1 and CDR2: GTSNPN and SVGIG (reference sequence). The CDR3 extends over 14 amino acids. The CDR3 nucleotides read TGTGCCTGGAGTGTAGGGGACAGCCAAGAGACCCAGTACTTC. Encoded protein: CAWSVGDSQETQYF.

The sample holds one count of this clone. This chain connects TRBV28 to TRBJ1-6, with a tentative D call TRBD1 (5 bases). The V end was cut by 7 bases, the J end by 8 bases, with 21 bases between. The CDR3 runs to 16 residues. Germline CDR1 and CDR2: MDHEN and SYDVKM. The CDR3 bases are TGTGCCAGCAAGAACCCCGGTCGGAGGGACTATTCACCCCTCCACTTT. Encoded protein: CASKNPGRRDYSPLHF.

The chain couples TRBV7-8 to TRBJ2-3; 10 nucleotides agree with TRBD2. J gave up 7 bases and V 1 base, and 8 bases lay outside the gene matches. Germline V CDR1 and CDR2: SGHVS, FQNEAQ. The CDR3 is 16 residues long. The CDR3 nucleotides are TGTGCCAGCAGCTTAGATGCAGCGGGGGGGTTAAATACGCAGTATTTT. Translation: CASSLDAAGGLNTQYF.

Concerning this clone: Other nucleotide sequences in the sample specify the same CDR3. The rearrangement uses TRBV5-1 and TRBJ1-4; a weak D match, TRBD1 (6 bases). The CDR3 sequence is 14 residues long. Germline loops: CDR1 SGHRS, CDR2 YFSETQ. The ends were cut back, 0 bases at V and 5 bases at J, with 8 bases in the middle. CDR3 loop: CASSLGGGNEKLFF. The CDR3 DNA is TGCGCCAGCAGCTTGGGAGGGGGAAATGAAAAACTGTTTTTT.

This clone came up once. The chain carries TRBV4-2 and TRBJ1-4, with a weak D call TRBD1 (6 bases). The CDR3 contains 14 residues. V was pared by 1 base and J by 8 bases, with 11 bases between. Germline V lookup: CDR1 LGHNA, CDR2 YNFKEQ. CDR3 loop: CASSQVRGEEKLFF. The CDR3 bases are TGTGCCAGCAGCCAAGTTAGGGGGGAAGAAAAACTGTTTTTT.

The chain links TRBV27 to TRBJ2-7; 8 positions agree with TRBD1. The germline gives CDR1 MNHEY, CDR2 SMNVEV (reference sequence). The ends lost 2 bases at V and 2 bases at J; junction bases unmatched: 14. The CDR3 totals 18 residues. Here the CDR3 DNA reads TGTGCCAGCAGTTTAACCTTTCACAGGGGGTCCCAGACCTACGAGCAGTACTTC. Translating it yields CASSLTFHRGSQTYEQYF.

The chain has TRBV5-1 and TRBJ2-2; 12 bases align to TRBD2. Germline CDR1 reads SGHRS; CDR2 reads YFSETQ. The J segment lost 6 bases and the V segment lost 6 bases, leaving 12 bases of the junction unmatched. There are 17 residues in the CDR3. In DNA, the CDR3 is TGCGCCAGCAAAGCCCAAGGACTAGCGGGGACCGCCGGGGAGCTGTTTTTT. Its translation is CASKAQGLAGTAGELFF. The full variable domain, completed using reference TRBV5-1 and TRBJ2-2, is KAGVTQTPRYLIKTRGQQVTLSCSPISGHRSVSWYQQTPGQGLQFLFEYFSETQRNKGNFPGRFSGRQFSNSRSEMNVSTLELGDSALYLCASKAQGLAGTAGELFFGEGSRLTVL.

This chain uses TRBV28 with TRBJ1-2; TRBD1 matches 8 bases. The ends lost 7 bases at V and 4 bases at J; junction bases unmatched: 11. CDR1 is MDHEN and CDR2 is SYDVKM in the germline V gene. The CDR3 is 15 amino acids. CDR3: CASTIRTGTPYGYTF. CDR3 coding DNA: TGTGCCAGCACCATCCGGACAGGGACACCCTATGGCTACACCTTC.

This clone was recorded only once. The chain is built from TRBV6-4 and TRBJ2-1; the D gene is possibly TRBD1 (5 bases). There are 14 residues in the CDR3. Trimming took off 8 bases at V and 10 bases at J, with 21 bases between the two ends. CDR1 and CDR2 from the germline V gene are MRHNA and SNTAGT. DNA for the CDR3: TGTGCCAGCCGCGCGGAAGGGGAAGTGGGGGAGCAGTTCTTC. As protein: CASRAEGEVGEQFF.